The 24 T cell receptor beta chains below were found in one sample sequenced in a study of blood T cell repertoires in COVID-19. Libraries were prepared by immunoSEQ multiplex PCR; TCRdb keeps only in-frame clonotypes and omits some of them. The sample holds around 64,000 clones, about nine tenths seen once. What was sequenced was peripheral blood. Receptor source: a woman between 18 and 30 years old with acute or convalescent COVID-19.

This clone was picked up a small number of times. The gene calls are TRBV5-1 and TRBJ2-7; no clear D gene. The CDR3 covers 13 residues. Germline V gene sequence: CDR1 SGHRS, CDR2 YFSETQ. The V and J ends lost 2 bases and 2 bases respectively, with 8 bases between them. The CDR3 here is CASSFSLAYEQYF. In DNA form, the CDR3 reads TGCGCCAGCAGCTTTTCTCTAGCCTACGAGCAGTACTTC.

This clone was picked up one time. V and J are TRBV28 and TRBJ2-1, with D unclear. Germline lookup yields CDR1 MDHEN and CDR2 SYDVKM. With 2 bases removed from V and 0 bases from J, the gap between germline ends came to 8 bases. The CDR3 has 15 residues. The CDR3: CASSLIYSSYNEQFF. The DNA for the CDR3 is TGTGCCAGCAGTTTAATCTATAGCTCCTACAATGAGCAGTTCTTC.

The V and J genes are TRBV14 and TRBJ1-4; TRBD1 might be the D (6 bases). The germline V and J ends were trimmed by 0 bases and 1 base, with 21 bases remaining between them. Germline V lookup: CDR1 SGHDN, CDR2 FVKESK. The CDR3 has 20 amino acids. The CDR3 DNA reads as TGTGCCAGCAGCCAAGATGGGAGGGACACTAATAAAGGAACTAATGAAAAACTGTTTTTT. It yields the protein CASSQDGRDTNKGTNEKLFF.

The rearrangement links TRBV3-1 (or the pseudogene TRBV3-2) to TRBJ2-5, with TRBD2 matching over 14 bases. Germline CDR1 and CDR2: LGHDT and YNNKEL (reference sequence). This CDR3 is 14 amino acids long. Trimming cost V 7 bases and J 5 bases; bases outside gene matches: 3. CDR3: CASKTSGGAETQYF. CDR3 DNA: TGTGCCAGCAAGACTAGCGGGGGGGCGGAGACCCAGTACTTC.

The gene calls are TRBV6-2 or TRBV6-3 and TRBJ1-1; tentative D call: TRBD1 (5 bases). Trimming stripped 5 bases from V and 2 bases from J, with 9 bases between. CDR3 size: 13 residues. Per germline, CDR1 MNHEY and CDR2 SVGEGT. CDR3 DNA: TGTGCCAGCAGTCGCGGGGACAACACTGAAGCTTTCTTT. This codes for CASSRGDNTEAFF.

The V and J genes are TRBV6-5 and TRBJ1-4; 8 bases align to TRBD1. V dropped 10 bases and J dropped 7; count of bases not matched to a gene: 8. In germline, CDR1 is MNHEY, CDR2 SVGAGI. CDR3 length equals 13 residues. CDR3 amino acids: CATDRDTSEKLFF. The CDR3 nucleotides read TGTGCCACGGACAGGGATACGAGTGAAAAACTGTTTTTT.

This rearrangement joins TRBV4-1 to TRBJ2-5; a possible D gene is TRBD2 (5 bases). The V end lost 3 bases, the J end lost 5 bases, and 19 bases lay between the germline ends. The CDR3 is 16 residues long. Germline assignment: CDR1 MGHRA and CDR2 YSYEKL. CDR3 bases: TGCGCCAGCAGCCAGGCCTTCAGGAACACGGGGGAGACCCAGTACTTC. As protein: CASSQAFRNTGETQYF.

The chain carries TRBV5-5 and TRBJ2-7; 9 nucleotides align to TRBD1. Germline loops: CDR1 SGHKS, CDR2 YYEKEE (reference sequence). The CDR3 loop spans 18 amino acids. The J segment lost 1 base and the V segment lost 4 bases, leaving 15 bases of the junction unmatched. CDR3 in amino acids: CASSPVPGQGRASYEQYF. Written as DNA, the CDR3 is TGTGCCAGCAGCCCCGTCCCGGGACAGGGTCGAGCTTCCTACGAGCAGTACTTC. Based on the CDR3 plus reference TRBV5-5 and TRBJ2-7, the full variable domain is DAGVTQSPTHLIKTRGQQVTLRCSPISGHKSVSWYQQVLGQGPQFIFQYYEKEERGRGNFPDRFSARQFPNYSSELNVNALLLGDSALYLCASSPVPGQGRASYEQYFGPGTRLTVT.

The rearrangement links TRBV28 to TRBJ1-2; no clear D gene. The ends were cut back, 1 base at V and 2 bases at J, with 8 bases in the middle. CDR1 and CDR2 (germline): MDHEN, SYDVKM. The CDR3 covers 14 residues. The CDR3 DNA follows: TGTGCCAGCAGTTTATCAAATCTAAACTATGGCTACACCTTC. This translates into CASSLSNLNYGYTF.

The CDR3 loop reads CASSEPTGAVDGYTF. CDR3 DNA sequence: TGTGCCAGCAGTGAACCGACAGGGGCGGTAGACGGCTACACCTTC. J is TRBJ1-2 and V is TRBV6-1, with 8 positions matching TRBD1. The CDR3 contains 15 residues. V trimming: 2 bases; J trimming: 8 bases; junction bases outside the gene matches: 10. CDR1 and CDR2 from the germline V gene are MNHNS and SASEGT.

This clone was seen a handful of times. The chain carries TRBV11-2 and TRBJ2-1; 7 bases map to TRBD1. Germline trimming cut 1 base from V and 0 bases from J; bases unmatched to any gene: 0. This CDR3 spans 15 amino acids. Germline CDR1 and CDR2: SGHAT and FQNNGV. The CDR3 region is CASSLGTGSYNEQFF. The CDR3 nucleotides read TGTGCCAGCAGCTTAGGGACAGGCTCCTACAATGAGCAGTTCTTC.

The chain combines TRBV6-5 with TRBJ2-5, with no clear D. There are 14 residues in the CDR3. V lost 0 bases to trimming and J lost 1 base, with 6 bases between them. The V gene's germline CDR1 is MNHEY and CDR2 SVGAGI. The CDR3 spells CASSYSSAQETQYF. The CDR3, as DNA: TGTGCCAGCAGTTACTCGAGTGCCCAAGAGACCCAGTACTTC.

This clone was observed a single time. The chain couples TRBV15 to TRBJ1-5; 8 bases match TRBD1. The CDR3 runs 13 residues. From germline, CDR1 is LNHNV and CDR2 YYDKDF (reference sequence). Germline trimming cut 3 bases from V and 7 bases from J; bases unmatched to any gene: 2. The CDR3 reads CATSRDREQPQHF. CDR3 coding DNA: TGTGCCACCAGCAGGGACAGGGAACAGCCCCAGCATTTT.

This clone was detected a few times. V usage is TRBV29-1 and J usage is TRBJ2-1, with 8 bases identical to TRBD1. The CDR3 contains 15 residues. CDR1 SQVTM and CDR2 ANQGSEA come from the germline V gene. With V trimmed by 4 bases and J by 4 bases, 9 bases remained unmatched. CDR3 bases: TGCAGCGTTGCGGTCTCCGGACAGGGTTACAATGAGCAGTTCTTC. Translated, it gives CSVAVSGQGYNEQFF.

The chain recombines TRBV7-2 with TRBJ1-1; TRBD1 might be the D (6 bases). V lost 4 bases to trimming and J lost 4 bases, with 13 bases between them. The CDR3 totals 14 residues. The germline V gene has CDR1 SGHTA and CDR2 FQGNSA. The CDR3 reads CASSYITGTTEAFF. CDR3 bases: TGTGCCAGCAGCTATATAACAGGGACCACTGAAGCTTTCTTT.

The chain links TRBV5-1 to TRBJ2-7, with 8 nucleotides matching TRBD1. V dropped 4 bases and J dropped 3; count of bases not matched to a gene: 0. The CDR3 runs 12 residues. Germline V gives CDR1 SGHRS, CDR2 YFSETQ. In nucleotides, the CDR3 is TGCGCCAGCAGCACAGGGGGCTACGAGCAGTACTTC. Protein product: CASSTGGYEQYF.

This clone was counted once. The V call is TRBV28, the J call TRBJ1-2, with 10 bases matching TRBD1. In germline, CDR1 is MDHEN, CDR2 SYDVKM. The trim removed 4 bases at V and 4 bases at J, leaving 6 bases unmatched. CDR3 length: 15 amino acids. CDR3 sequence reads: CASSWGDRGSYGYTF. CDR3 sequence (DNA): TGTGCCAGCAGTTGGGGGGACAGGGGATCCTATGGCTACACCTTC.

This chain connects TRBV3-1 (or the pseudogene TRBV3-2) to TRBJ1-2; D is perhaps TRBD1 (5 bases). This CDR3 has 13 amino acids. The ends were cut back, 6 bases at V and 3 bases at J, with 11 bases in the middle. The germline CDR1 and CDR2 sequences are LGHDT and YNNKEL (reference sequence). CDR3 loop: CASSGEQDYGYTF. As DNA, the CDR3 is TGTGCCAGCAGTGGGGAACAGGACTATGGCTACACCTTC.

The chain carries TRBV27 and TRBJ1-2; D ambiguous. Germline V gene sequence: CDR1 MNHEY, CDR2 SMNVEV (reference sequence). The CDR3 is 12 amino acids. V was trimmed by 4 bases and J by 8 bases, leaving 11 bases between them. CDR3 region: CASSSVSGGYTF. CDR3 nucleotides: TGTGCCAGCAGTTCGGTCAGCGGGGGCTACACCTTC.

The rearrangement links TRBV2 to TRBJ2-1, with D unclear. This CDR3 is 13 amino acids long. Germline V gene sequence: CDR1 SNHLY, CDR2 FYNNEI. Between the trimmed V and J ends, which lost 5 bases and 4 bases, there was a span of 9 bases. DNA for the CDR3: TGTGCCAGCAGTAATTCCGCGTACAATGAGCAGTTCTTC. Translated, it gives CASSNSAYNEQFF. The whole variable domain, remainder taken from reference TRBV2 and TRBJ2-1, is EPEVTQTPSHQVTQMGQEVILRCVPISNHLYFYWYRQILGQKVEFLVSFYNNEISEKSEIFDDQFSVERPDGSNFTLKIRSTKLEDSAMYFCASSNSAYNEQFFGPGTRLTVL.

The CDR3 protein is CASSLAGGYGYTF. The CDR3 DNA follows: TGTGCCAGCAGCTTGGCAGGGGGCTATGGCTACACCTTC. The rearrangement links TRBV7-2 to TRBJ1-2, with 7 bases that match TRBD1. There are 13 residues in the CDR3. CDR1 SGHTA and CDR2 FQGNSA come from the germline V gene. V trimming: 3 bases; J trimming: 4 bases; junction bases outside the gene matches: 2. Looking up the rest from reference TRBV7-2 and TRBJ1-2 gives the full variable domain: GAGVSQSPSNKVTEKGKDVELRCDPISGHTALYWYRQSLGQGLEFLIYFQGNSAPDKSGLPSDRFSAERTGGSVSTLTIQRTQQEDSAVYLCASSLAGGYGYTFGSGTRLTVV.

V is TRBV5-4 and J is TRBJ1-2, with TRBD1 matching over 8 bases. V lost 7 bases to trimming and J lost 0 bases; unmatched junction nucleotides: 11. Germline assignment: CDR1 SGHNT and CDR2 YYREEE (reference sequence). The CDR3 runs to 16 residues. CDR3 in DNA: TGTGCCAGCCGGTCGGGGGACAGGAGAGCTAACTATGGCTACACCTTC. Protein product: CASRSGDRRANYGYTF.

This chain links TRBV3-1 (or the pseudogene TRBV3-2) with TRBJ2-5, with TRBD1 as a possible D gene (5 bases). Deletions cut 4 bases from V and 5 bases from J, with 11 bases between. Germline lookup yields CDR1 LGHDT and CDR2 YNNKEL (reference sequence). The CDR3 loop spans 13 amino acids. The CDR3 bases are TGTGCCAGCAGCCCACGTGGGGCGGAGACCCAGTACTTC. Protein: CASSPRGAETQYF.

V and J are TRBV4-3 and TRBJ1-3; no reliable D call. V was clipped by 2 bases and J by 2 bases, with 10 bases between them. The CDR3 is made up of 15 amino acids. The germline V gene encodes CDR1 LGHNA and CDR2 YSLEER. CDR3 sequence: CASSQTSGAGNTIYF. As DNA, the CDR3 is TGCGCCAGCAGCCAAACTTCAGGCGCTGGAAACACCATATATTTT.